These 2 T cell receptor beta chains were all obtained from the same sample, sequenced in a study of vaccination and CD4 T cells after COVID-19. Antigen specificity for these receptors is unknown. Treatment defined: roughly 10-day PBMC culture with coronavirus spike peptide pools or control peptides (ViraFEST assay). Sequencing of DNA taken from cultured CD4+ T cells relied on the Oncomine TCR Beta short-read assay. TCRdb used MiXCR to reprocess the PCR reads, holding one entry per CDR3 protein. The sample yields 15,000 to 20,000 distinct CDR3 sequences, 56% seen once. The specimen sequenced was CD4+ T cells from blood, cultured in vitro. These receptors were collected from a human donor who had recovered from COVID-19.

This clonotype occurred a few times. The chain carries TRBV12-3 or TRBV12-4 and TRBJ2-7, with D possibly being TRBD1 (5 bases). The CDR3 has 14 amino acids. Trimming cost V 2 bases and J 2 bases, with 10 bases left between them. Here the CDR3 reads CASSLPQDTYEQYF. CDR3 coding DNA: TGTGCCAGCAGTTTACCGCAGGACACCTACGAGCAGTACTTC.

This chain uses TRBV11-2 with TRBJ1-1; tentative D call: TRBD1 (5 bases). Per the germline V gene, CDR1 is SGHAT and CDR2 is FQNNGV. The CDR3 has 15 amino acids. The V end lost 5 bases, the J end lost 5 bases, and 18 bases lay between the germline ends. The CDR3 loop reads CASSAQGFAETEAFF. The CDR3 region has the DNA TGTGCCAGCAGCGCGCAGGGCTTTGCTGAGACTGAAGCTTTCTTT. Looking up the rest from reference TRBV11-2 and TRBJ1-1 gives the full variable domain: EAGVAQSPRYKIIEKRQSVAFWCNPISGHATLYWYQQILGQGPKLLIQFQNNGVVDDSQLPKDRFSAERLKGVDSTLKIQPAKLEDSAVYLCASSAQGFAETEAFFGQGTRLTVV.